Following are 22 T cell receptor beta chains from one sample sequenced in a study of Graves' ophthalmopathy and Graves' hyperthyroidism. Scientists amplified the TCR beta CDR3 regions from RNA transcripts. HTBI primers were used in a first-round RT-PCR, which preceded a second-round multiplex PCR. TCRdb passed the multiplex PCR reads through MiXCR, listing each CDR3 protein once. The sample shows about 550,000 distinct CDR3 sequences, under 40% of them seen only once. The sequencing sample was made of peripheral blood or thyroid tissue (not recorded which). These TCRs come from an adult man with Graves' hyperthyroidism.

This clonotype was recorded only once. The CDR3 region has the DNA TGCGCCAGCAGCTTAATGGCGGACCAGGCCCATGAGCAGTTCTTC. Protein product: CASSLMADQAHEQFF. The chain uses TRBV5-1 and TRBJ2-7; D ambiguous. Judging by the DNA end, TRBJ2-1 fits better; the J call may be wrong. This CDR3 has 15 residues. Germline V gene lookup returns CDR1 SGHRS and CDR2 YFSETQ.

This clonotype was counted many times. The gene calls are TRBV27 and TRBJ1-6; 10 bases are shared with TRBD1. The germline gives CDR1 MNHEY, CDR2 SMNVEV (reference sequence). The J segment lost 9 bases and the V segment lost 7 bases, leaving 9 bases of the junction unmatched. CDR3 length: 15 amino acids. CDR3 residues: CASTSRTGGTSPLHF. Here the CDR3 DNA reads TGTGCCAGCACCTCGCGGACAGGGGGTACTTCACCCCTCCACTTT.

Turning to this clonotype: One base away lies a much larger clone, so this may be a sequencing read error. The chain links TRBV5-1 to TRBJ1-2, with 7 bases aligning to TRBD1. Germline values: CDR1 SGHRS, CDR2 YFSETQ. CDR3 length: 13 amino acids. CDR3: CTSSQGDSYGYTF. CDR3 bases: TGCACCAGCAGCCAGGGGGACTCCTATGGCTACACCTTC.

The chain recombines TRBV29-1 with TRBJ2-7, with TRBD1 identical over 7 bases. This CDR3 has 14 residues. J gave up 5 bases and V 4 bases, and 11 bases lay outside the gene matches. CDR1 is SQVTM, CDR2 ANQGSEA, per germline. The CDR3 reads CSVGRAGGRHEQYF. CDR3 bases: TGCAGCGTTGGTAGGGCAGGGGGACGCCACGAGCAGTACTTC.

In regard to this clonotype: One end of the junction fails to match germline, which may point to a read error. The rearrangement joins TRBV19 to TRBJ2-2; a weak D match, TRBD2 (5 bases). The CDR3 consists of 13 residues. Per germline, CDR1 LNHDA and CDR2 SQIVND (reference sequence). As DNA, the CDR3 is TGCGCCAGTAGTCCTGACTACGCCGGGGAGCTGTTTTTT. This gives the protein CASSPDYAGELFF.

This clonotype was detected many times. CDR3 in amino acids: CASSWRSSGNTIYF. In DNA form, the CDR3 reads TGTGCCAGCAGCTGGCGTAGCTCTGGAAACACCATATATTTT. This chain links TRBV5-8 with TRBJ1-3; D uncertain. The CDR3 is made up of 14 amino acids. Germline CDR1 SGHTS, CDR2 YDEGEE. The ends were cut back, 3 bases at V and 0 bases at J, with 7 bases in the middle.

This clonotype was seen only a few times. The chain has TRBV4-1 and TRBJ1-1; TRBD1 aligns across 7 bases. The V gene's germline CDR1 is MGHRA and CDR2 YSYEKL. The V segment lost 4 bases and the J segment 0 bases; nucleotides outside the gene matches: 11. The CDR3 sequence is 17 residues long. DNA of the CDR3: TGCGCCAGCAGCCTACCCCGGGACAGCAGCATGAACACTGAAGCTTTCTTT. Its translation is CASSLPRDSSMNTEAFF.

This chain's CDR3 is CASSLPGSSGAGELFF. The CDR3 DNA sequence: TGTGCCAGCAGCCTACCCGGGTCTAGCGGGGCCGGGGAGCTGTTTTTT. This chain links TRBV4-2 with TRBJ2-2; 9 nucleotides line up with TRBD2. Germline CDR1 and CDR2: LGHNA and YNFKEQ. The CDR3 extends over 16 amino acids. The junction had 9 bases not matched to a gene; V was cut back by 4 bases and J by 6 bases.

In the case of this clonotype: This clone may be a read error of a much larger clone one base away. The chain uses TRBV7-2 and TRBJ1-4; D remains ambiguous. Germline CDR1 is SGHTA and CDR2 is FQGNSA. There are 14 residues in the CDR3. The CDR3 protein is CASSLDPTSEKLFF. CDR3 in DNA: TGTGCCAGCAGCTTGGACCCAACTAGTGAAAAACTGTTTTTT.

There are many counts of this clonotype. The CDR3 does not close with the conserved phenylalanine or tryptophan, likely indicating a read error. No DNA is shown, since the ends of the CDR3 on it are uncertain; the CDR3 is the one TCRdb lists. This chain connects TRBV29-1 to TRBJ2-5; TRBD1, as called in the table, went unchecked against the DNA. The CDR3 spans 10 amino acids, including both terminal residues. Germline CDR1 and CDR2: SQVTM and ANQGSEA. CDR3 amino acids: CSVEEGEQGI.

Here the CDR3 DNA reads TGCAGTGCCCCAGACAGATATAGCAATCAGCCCCAGCATTTT. This translates into CSAPDRYSNQPQHF. The gene calls are TRBV20-1 and TRBJ1-5; TRBD1 might be the D (5 bases). The ends were cut back, 6 bases at V and 0 bases at J, with 12 bases in the middle. This CDR3 is 14 amino acids long. Germline CDR1 reads DFQATT; CDR2 reads SNEGSKA (reference sequence).

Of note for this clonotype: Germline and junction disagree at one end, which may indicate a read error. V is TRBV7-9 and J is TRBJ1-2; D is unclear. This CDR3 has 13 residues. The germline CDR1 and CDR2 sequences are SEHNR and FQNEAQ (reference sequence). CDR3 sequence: CASSFSDDYGYTF. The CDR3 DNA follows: TGTGCCAGCAGCTTCTCAGACGACTATGGTTACACCTTC.

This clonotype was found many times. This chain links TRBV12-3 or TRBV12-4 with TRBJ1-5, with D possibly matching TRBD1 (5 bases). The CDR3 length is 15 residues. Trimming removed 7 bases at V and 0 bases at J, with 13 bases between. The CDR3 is CASTRGGASNQPQHF. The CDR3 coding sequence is TGTGCCAGCACCCGGGGAGGGGCTAGCAATCAGCCCCAGCATTTT.

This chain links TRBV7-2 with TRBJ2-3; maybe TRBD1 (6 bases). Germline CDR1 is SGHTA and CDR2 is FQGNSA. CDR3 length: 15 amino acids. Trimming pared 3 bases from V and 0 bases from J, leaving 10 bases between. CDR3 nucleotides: TGTGCCAGCAGCTTTGGACAGCCTAGCACAGATACGCAGTATTTT. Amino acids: CASSFGQPSTDTQYF.

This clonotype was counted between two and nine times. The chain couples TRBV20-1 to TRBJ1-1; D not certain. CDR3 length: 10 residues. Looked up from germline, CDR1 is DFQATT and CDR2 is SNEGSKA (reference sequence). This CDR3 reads CSGQDTEAFF. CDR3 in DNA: TGCAGCGGCCAGGACACTGAAGCTTTCTTT.

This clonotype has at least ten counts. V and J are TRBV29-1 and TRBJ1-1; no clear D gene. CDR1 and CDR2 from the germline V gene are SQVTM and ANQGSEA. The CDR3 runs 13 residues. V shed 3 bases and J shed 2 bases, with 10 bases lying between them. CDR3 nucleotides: TGCAGCGTTGATAAAACACGCAACACTGAAGCTTTCTTT. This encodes CSVDKTRNTEAFF.

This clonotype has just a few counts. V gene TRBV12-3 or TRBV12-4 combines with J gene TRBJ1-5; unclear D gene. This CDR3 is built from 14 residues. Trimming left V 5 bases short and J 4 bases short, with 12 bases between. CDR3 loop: CASSVEGINQPQHF. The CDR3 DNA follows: TGTGCCAGCAGTGTAGAGGGCATAAATCAGCCCCAGCATTTT.

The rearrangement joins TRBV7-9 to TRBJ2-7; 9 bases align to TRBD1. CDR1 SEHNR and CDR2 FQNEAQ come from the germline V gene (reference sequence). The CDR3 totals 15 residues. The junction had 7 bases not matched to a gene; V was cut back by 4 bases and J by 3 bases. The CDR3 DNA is TGTGCCAGCAGCTCCCCTGACAGGGGGGACTACGAGCAGTACTTC. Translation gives CASSSPDRGDYEQYF.

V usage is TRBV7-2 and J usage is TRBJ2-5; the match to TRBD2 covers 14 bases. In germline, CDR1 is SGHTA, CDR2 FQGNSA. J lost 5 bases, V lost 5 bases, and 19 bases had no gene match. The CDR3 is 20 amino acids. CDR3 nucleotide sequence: TGTGCCAGCAGCAATCGGTATACACCCGGGACTAGCGGGGGCAATGAGACCCAGTACTTC. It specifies CASSNRYTPGTSGGNETQYF.

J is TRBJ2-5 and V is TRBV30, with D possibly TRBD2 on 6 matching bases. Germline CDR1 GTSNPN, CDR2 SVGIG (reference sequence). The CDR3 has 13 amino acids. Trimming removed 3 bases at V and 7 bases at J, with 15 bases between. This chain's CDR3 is CAWREGTVGTQYF. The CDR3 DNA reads TGTGCCTGGAGGGAGGGGACCGTAGGGACCCAGTACTTC.

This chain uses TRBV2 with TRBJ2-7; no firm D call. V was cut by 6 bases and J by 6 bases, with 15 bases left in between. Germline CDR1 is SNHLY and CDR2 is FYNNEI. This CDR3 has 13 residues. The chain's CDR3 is CASSPVFSGEQYF. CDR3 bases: TGTGCCAGCAGCCCAGTCTTCAGTGGCGAGCAGTACTTC.

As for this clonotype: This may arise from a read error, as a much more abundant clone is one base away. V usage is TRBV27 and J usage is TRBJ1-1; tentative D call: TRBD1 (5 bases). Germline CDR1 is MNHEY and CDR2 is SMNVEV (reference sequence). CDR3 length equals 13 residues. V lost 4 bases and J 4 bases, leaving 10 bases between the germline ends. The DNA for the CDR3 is TGTGCCAGCAGTTGGGGGAGGACCACTGAAGCTTTCTTT. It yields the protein CASSWGRTTEAFF.